This T cell receptor beta chain emerged from a study of a mutant IDH1 vaccine in newly diagnosed glioma. Time point of the sample: week 35, safety follow-up. Every vaccination contained 300 ug of the mutant IDH1 20-mer peptide and was paired with topical imiquimod. Measured with immunoSEQ multiplex PCR; TCRdb has only the in-frame clones, and not every one. The repertoire holds about 54,000 clones, with 85% to 90% as singletons. Comment on this clone: Its cognate antigen is unknown.

Deletions cut 3 bases from V and 2 bases from J, with 10 bases between. Germline loops: CDR1 LNHDA, CDR2 SQIVND (reference sequence). The CDR3 sequence is 14 residues long. This TCR was sampled from a middle-aged man with glioma. The sequencing here drew on PBMCs, taken from a glioma patient whose treatment included an IDH1 peptide vaccine. The chain carries TRBV19 and TRBJ2-5, with a weak D call TRBD2 (6 bases). The CDR3 reads CASSIMAGQETQYF. The CDR3 DNA sequence: TGTGCCAGTAGTATTATGGCGGGACAAGAGACCCAGTACTTC. Full variable domain (rest looked up from reference TRBV19 and TRBJ2-5): DGGITQSPKYLFRKEGQNVTLSCEQNLNHDAMYWYRQDPGQGLRLIYYSQIVNDFQKGDIAEGYSVSREKKESFPLTVTSAQKNPTAFYLCASSIMAGQETQYFGPGTRLLVL.